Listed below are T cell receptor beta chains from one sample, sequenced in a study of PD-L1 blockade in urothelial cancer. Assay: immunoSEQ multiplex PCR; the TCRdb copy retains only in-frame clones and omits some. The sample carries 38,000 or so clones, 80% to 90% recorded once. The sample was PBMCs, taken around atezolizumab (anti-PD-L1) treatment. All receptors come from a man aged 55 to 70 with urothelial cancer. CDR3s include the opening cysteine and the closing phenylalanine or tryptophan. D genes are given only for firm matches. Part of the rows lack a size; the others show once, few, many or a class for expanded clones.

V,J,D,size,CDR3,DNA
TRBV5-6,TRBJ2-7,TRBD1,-,CASSSGQYEQYF,TGTGCCAGCAGCTCGGGACAGTACGAGCAGTACTTC
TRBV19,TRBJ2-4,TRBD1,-,CASSDRVQNIQYF,TGTGCCAGTAGTGACAGGGTCCAAAACATTCAGTACTTC
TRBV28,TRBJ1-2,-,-,CASSLRTAYGYTF,TGTGCCAGCAGTTTACGGACAGCCTATGGCTACACCTTC
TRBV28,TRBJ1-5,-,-,CASSPGGGGQPQHF,TGTGCCAGCAGCCCCGGGGGGGGAGGCCAGCCCCAGCATTTT
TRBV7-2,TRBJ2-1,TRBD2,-,CASSTISGGGNEQFF,TGTGCCAGCAGCACCATAAGCGGGGGGGGAAATGAGCAGTTCTTC
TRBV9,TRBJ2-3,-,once,CASSPAGPGASTDTQYF,TGTGCCAGCAGCCCGGCCGGGCCTGGGGCTAGCACAGATACGCAGTATTTT
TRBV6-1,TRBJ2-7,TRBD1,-,CASKDRAYEQYF,TGTGCCAGCAAGGACAGGGCCTACGAGCAGTACTTC
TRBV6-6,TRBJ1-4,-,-,CASSYGQAIGEKLFF,TGTGCCAGCAGTTACGGGCAGGCTATCGGTGAAAAACTGTTTTTT
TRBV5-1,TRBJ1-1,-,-,CASSLGKGVEAFF,TGCGCCAGCAGCTTGGGGAAGGGGGTTGAAGCTTTCTTT
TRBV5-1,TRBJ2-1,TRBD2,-,CASSLGGLAGGLLYNEQFF,TGCGCCAGCAGCTTGGGGGGACTAGCGGGGGGGCTCCTCTACAATGAGCAGTTCTTC
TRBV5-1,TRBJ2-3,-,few,CASSLAWGGDTDTQYF,TGCGCCAGCAGCTTGGCTTGGGGAGGAGACACAGATACGCAGTATTTT
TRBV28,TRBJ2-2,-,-,CASSFRVGELFF,TGTGCCAGCAGTTTTCGGGTCGGGGAGCTGTTTTTT
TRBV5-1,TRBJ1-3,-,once,CASSLAVPGRPADSGNTIYF,TGCGCCAGCAGCTTGGCGGTTCCCGGCAGGCCCGCCGACTCTGGAAACACCATATATTTT
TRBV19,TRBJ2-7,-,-,CASSMGRSNEQYF,TGTGCCAGTAGTATGGGGAGGTCCAACGAGCAGTACTTC
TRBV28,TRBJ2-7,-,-,CASSPPGAGNYEQYF,TGTGCCAGCAGTCCGCCTGGGGCAGGGAATTACGAGCAGTACTTC
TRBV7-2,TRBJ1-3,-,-,CASSFLGNTIYF,TGTGCCAGCAGCTTTCTAGGAAACACCATATATTTT
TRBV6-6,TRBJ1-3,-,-,CASSYPGGSGNTIYF,TGTGCCAGCAGTTATCCGGGAGGATCTGGAAACACCATATATTTT
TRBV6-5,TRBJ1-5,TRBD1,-,CASRQQGKSNQPQHF,TGTGCCAGCAGACAACAGGGGAAGAGCAATCAGCCCCAGCATTTT
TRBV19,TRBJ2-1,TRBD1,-,CASSADAGGSYNEQFF,TGTGCCAGTAGTGCCGACGCAGGGGGCTCCTACAATGAGCAGTTCTTC
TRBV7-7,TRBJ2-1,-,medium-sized,CASSPSEGAGMNEQFF,TGTGCTAGCAGCCCCAGCGAAGGGGCGGGGATGAATGAGCAGTTCTTC
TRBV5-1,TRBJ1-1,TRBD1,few,CASSSHPGTGGAKTEAFF,TGCGCCAGCAGCTCCCATCCCGGGACAGGGGGCGCGAAGACTGAAGCTTTCTTT
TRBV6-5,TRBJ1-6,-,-,CASSSQLSYNSPLHF,TGTGCCAGCAGTTCGCAACTCTCCTATAATTCACCCCTCCACTTT
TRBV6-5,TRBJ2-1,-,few,CASSHRGDNEQFF,TGTGCCAGCAGTCATCGAGGTGATAATGAGCAGTTCTTC
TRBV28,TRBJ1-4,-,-,CASSPANEKLFF,TGTGCCAGCAGCCCCGCTAATGAAAAACTGTTTTTT
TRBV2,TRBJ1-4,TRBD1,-,CASANTGTANAFNEKLFF,TGTGCCAGCGCCAATACCGGGACAGCTAACGCCTTTAATGAAAAACTGTTTTTT
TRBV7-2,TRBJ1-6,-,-,CASSPLSLGTVNSPLHF,TGTGCCAGCAGCCCCCTATCTCTTGGGACTGTTAATTCACCCCTCCACTTT
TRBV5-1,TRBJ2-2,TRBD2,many,CASSLVFLSGSVTGELFF,TGCGCCAGCAGCTTGGTATTTTTAAGCGGGAGTGTCACCGGGGAGCTGTTTTTT
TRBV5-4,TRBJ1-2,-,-,CASSLALSYGYTF,TGTGCCAGCAGCTTGGCCCTGTCCTATGGCTACACCTTC
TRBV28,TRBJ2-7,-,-,CASSWNHRDEQYF,TGTGCCAGCAGTTGGAACCACAGGGACGAGCAGTACTTC
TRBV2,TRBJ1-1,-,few,CASSPGIRTAEAFF,TGTGCCAGCTCGCCAGGGATAAGGACAGCTGAAGCTTTCTTT
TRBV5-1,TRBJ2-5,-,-,CASSLGQGETQYF,TGCGCCAGCAGCCTGGGGCAGGGGGAGACCCAGTACTTC
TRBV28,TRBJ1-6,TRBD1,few,CASRGQVPSPLHF,TGTGCCAGCCGGGGACAGGTTCCTTCACCCCTCCACTTT
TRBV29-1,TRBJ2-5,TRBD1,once,CSVPGQGSTHQYF,TGCAGCGTTCCGGGACAGGGGTCCACTCACCAGTACTTC
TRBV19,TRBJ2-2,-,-,CASSTYRVGNAGELFF,TGTGCCAGTAGTACCTACAGGGTTGGGAACGCCGGGGAGCTGTTTTTT
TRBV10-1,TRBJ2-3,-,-,CASSESPAGWGTDTQYF,TGCGCCAGCAGTGAGTCCCCGGCGGGATGGGGCACAGATACGCAGTATTTT
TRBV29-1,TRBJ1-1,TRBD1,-,CSVSTGSGEAFF,TGCAGCGTTTCGACAGGGTCCGGTGAAGCTTTCTTT
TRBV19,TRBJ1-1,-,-,CASSIYTGINTEAFF,TGTGCCAGTAGTATCTACACCGGGATTAACACTGAAGCTTTCTTT
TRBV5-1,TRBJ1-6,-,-,CASSPRQNNSPLHF,TGCGCCAGCAGCCCTAGACAGAATAATTCACCCCTCCACTTT
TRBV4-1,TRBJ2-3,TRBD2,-,CASSQEVAGGPTDTQYF,TGCGCCAGCAGCCAAGAGGTAGCGGGGGGACCCACAGATACGCAGTATTTT
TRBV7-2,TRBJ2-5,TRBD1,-,CASSPTGGAGETQYF,TGTGCCAGCAGCCCGACAGGGGGCGCGGGGGAGACCCAGTACTTC
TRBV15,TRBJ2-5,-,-,CATSRDPGRVETQYF,TGTGCCACCAGCAGAGATCCCGGCCGGGTGGAGACCCAGTACTTC
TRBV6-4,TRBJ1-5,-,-,CASLFLTDSNQPQHF,TGTGCCAGCCTATTCTTGACAGATAGCAATCAGCCCCAGCATTTT
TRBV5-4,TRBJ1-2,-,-,CASSLDPGSYGYTF,TGTGCCAGCAGCTTGGATCCGGGTTCCTATGGCTACACCTTC
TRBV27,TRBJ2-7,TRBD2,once,CASSPRTSGRINEQYF,TGTGCCAGCAGTCCCCGGACTAGCGGGAGGATTAACGAGCAGTACTTC